What follows are 28 T cell receptor beta chains derived from one specimen sequenced in a study of blood T cell repertoires in COVID-19. Clones were sequenced by immunoSEQ multiplex PCR, and TCRdb holds only the in-frame ones, with some missing. The table shows over 75,000 clones, with over 80% occurring only once. Sequencing was performed on peripheral blood. The receptors here all came from a woman older than 75 with active or convalescent COVID-19.

This clone appeared a single time. This CDR3 is CASIPDRVPEAFF. The CDR3 DNA is TGTGCCAGCATCCCAGACAGGGTGCCTGAAGCTTTCTTT. The genes are TRBV6-5 and TRBJ1-1, with 7 bases identical to TRBD1. Losses at the gene ends were 7 bases for V and 6 bases for J; bases not matched to a gene: 8. The CDR3 has 13 residues. From germline, CDR1 is MNHEY and CDR2 SVGAGI.

This clone came up a few times. V usage is TRBV7-2 and J usage is TRBJ1-5, with 10 bases fitting TRBD1. This CDR3 spans 16 amino acids. Germline loops: CDR1 SGHTA, CDR2 FQGNSA. V shed 6 bases and J 3 bases; nucleotides not matched to a gene: 8. DNA of the CDR3: TGTGCCAGCAGTCCAAAGACAGGGGGCCCCAATCAGCCCCAGCATTTT. Its protein is CASSPKTGGPNQPQHF.

This clone was counted between two and nine times. The gene calls are TRBV7-2 and TRBJ2-5; D ambiguous. Trimming stripped 2 bases from V and 3 bases from J, with 10 bases between. The CDR3 covers 14 residues. Germline V gene lookup returns CDR1 SGHTA and CDR2 FQGNSA. For the CDR3, the DNA is TGTGCCAGCAGCTTACAGAGCGTAGAAGAGACCCAGTACTTC. Its translation: CASSLQSVEETQYF.

This chain links TRBV11-2 with TRBJ2-7, with D possibly TRBD2 on 6 matching bases. V lost 3 bases to trimming and J lost 5 bases, with 14 bases between them. In germline, CDR1 is SGHAT, CDR2 FQNNGV. The CDR3 sequence is 14 residues long. The CDR3 nucleotides read TGTGCCAGCAGCTTTGATGGCGGGATCAACGAGCAGTACTTC. Its translation is CASSFDGGINEQYF.

The chain recombines TRBV5-4 with TRBJ2-3, with a tentative D call TRBD2 (6 bases). The germline V gene encodes CDR1 SGHNT and CDR2 YYREEE (reference sequence). The CDR3 is made up of 17 amino acids. Deletions cut 5 bases from V and 0 bases from J, with 19 bases between. DNA for the CDR3: TGTGCCAGCAGTGTCGGGGTCCTGGGGACTAGCACAGATACGCAGTATTTT. Amino acid sequence: CASSVGVLGTSTDTQYF.

The J gene is TRBJ1-1, the V gene TRBV10-2; D not certain. Germline-derived CDR1 and CDR2 are WSHSY and SAAADI. The CDR3 contains 12 residues. Trimming took off 2 bases at V and 5 bases at J, with 6 bases between the two ends. For the CDR3, the DNA is TGCGCCAGCAGTGAGAGGGAGACTGAAGCTTTCTTT. Translating gives CASSERETEAFF.

The chain joins TRBV6-2 or TRBV6-3 to TRBJ2-1; TRBD1 matches 8 bases. CDR1 is MNHEY and CDR2 is SVGEGT in the germline V gene. This CDR3 comprises 11 residues. Trimming at V came to 5 bases and at J to 11 bases, leaving 2 bases not matched to a gene. CDR3 in amino acids: CASSRTGQQFF. The CDR3 nucleotides read TGTGCCAGCAGTCGGACAGGGCAGCAGTTCTTC.

The chain carries TRBV28 and TRBJ1-5; weak D call: TRBD1 (5 bases). Trimming removed 6 bases from V and 8 bases from J, with 17 bases in between. The V gene's germline CDR1 is MDHEN and CDR2 SYDVKM. The CDR3 has 14 residues. The CDR3 loop is CASRATQGFEPQHF. Written as DNA, the CDR3 is TGTGCCAGCAGGGCAACCCAGGGATTTGAGCCCCAGCATTTT.

The CDR3 DNA reads as TGTGCCAGCAGCCCCCAGGGACAGGGTTATGGCTACACCTTC. It codes for CASSPQGQGYGYTF. This chain links TRBV5-6 with TRBJ1-2, with TRBD1 identical over 9 bases. V trimming: 4 bases; J trimming: 5 bases; junction bases outside the gene matches: 6. CDR1 is SGHDT and CDR2 is YYEEEE in the germline V gene. The CDR3 covers 14 residues.

The chain links TRBV28 to TRBJ1-2, with 8 bases fitting TRBD1. With 6 bases clipped from V and 4 bases from J, the junction kept 13 bases outside the gene matches. Germline V lookup: CDR1 MDHEN, CDR2 SYDVKM. The CDR3 length is 16 residues. CDR3 amino acids: CASRSPRGQGSYGYTF. The CDR3 DNA is TGTGCCAGCAGAAGCCCCCGAGGACAGGGTTCCTATGGCTACACCTTC.

This sequence joins TRBV6-5 and TRBJ1-5; a weak D match, TRBD1 (6 bases). This CDR3 is built from 15 residues. Per the germline V gene, CDR1 is MNHEY and CDR2 is SVGAGI. The V gene lost 6 bases and the J gene lost 0 bases, with 12 bases spanning the gap. CDR3 nucleotides: TGTGCCAGCAGCCGCAGGACAGATAGCAATCAGCCCCAGCATTTT. It yields the protein CASSRRTDSNQPQHF.

The chain employs TRBV28 and TRBJ2-7; tentatively, D is TRBD1 (5 bases). Trimming removed 2 bases from V and 0 bases from J, with 14 bases in between. The CDR3 is 16 amino acids. Germline lookup yields CDR1 MDHEN and CDR2 SYDVKM. DNA for the CDR3: TGTGCCAGCAGTTTACTACAGGTTTTAAGCTCCTACGAGCAGTACTTC. This sequence encodes CASSLLQVLSSYEQYF.

This rearrangement joins TRBV5-1 to TRBJ2-5, with a possible D match to TRBD1 (6 bases). The germline gives CDR1 SGHRS, CDR2 YFSETQ. The CDR3 is 14 amino acids. V was shortened by 2 bases and J by 5 bases, with 13 bases between the two germline ends. CDR3 in DNA: TGCGCCAGCAGCTTACAGGGAAGGGGGGAGACCCAGTACTTC. Its protein is CASSLQGRGETQYF.

This clone was observed many times. This chain connects TRBV29-1 to TRBJ2-7; TRBD2 matches at 12 bases. After removal of 1 base from V and 3 bases from J, the junction contained 7 bases not matched to a gene. Germline V gene sequence: CDR1 SQVTM, CDR2 ANQGSEA. This CDR3 spans 16 amino acids. Here the CDR3 reads CSVEGGLAGRYYEQYF. The CDR3 region has the DNA TGCAGCGTTGAAGGGGGACTAGCGGGCCGCTACTACGAGCAGTACTTC.

The V gene is TRBV11-2, the J gene TRBJ2-3; TRBD2 aligns across 13 bases. The CDR3 is made up of 17 amino acids. V dropped 0 bases and J dropped 3; count of bases not matched to a gene: 3. Germline CDR1 is SGHAT and CDR2 is FQNNGV. Written as DNA, the CDR3 is TGTGCCAGCAGCTTAGACCCGACTAGCGGGGGGACAGATACGCAGTATTTT. It codes for CASSLDPTSGGTDTQYF.

The rearrangement joins TRBV28 to TRBJ1-5; TRBD1 matches 7 bases. J lost 4 bases, V lost 11 bases, and 5 bases had no gene match. The CDR3 is 12 amino acids. In germline, CDR1 is MDHEN, CDR2 SYDVKM. The CDR3, as DNA: TGTGCCGGCCAGGGGGGAAATCAGCCCCAGCATTTT. Its translation is CAGQGGNQPQHF.

J is TRBJ1-1 and V is TRBV11-2; D unresolved. Trimming took off 5 bases at V and 3 bases at J, with 16 bases between the two ends. Looked up from germline, CDR1 is SGHAT and CDR2 is FQNNGV. The CDR3 extends over 15 amino acids. Written as DNA, the CDR3 is TGTGCCAGCAGCATCCACCCCCGGGAAGACACTGAAGCTTTCTTT. Protein sequence: CASSIHPREDTEAFF.

This clone was picked up a small number of times. The chain uses TRBV6-4 and TRBJ2-2, with D possibly TRBD1 on 6 matching bases. V lost 5 bases and J lost 1, with 8 bases in between. The CDR3 has 14 residues. CDR1 is MRHNA, CDR2 SNTAGT, per germline. The CDR3 spells CASSRQVNTGELFF. Written as DNA, the CDR3 is TGTGCCAGCAGTAGACAGGTGAACACCGGGGAGCTGTTTTTT.

This rearrangement joins TRBV15 to TRBJ2-5; weak D call: TRBD2 (5 bases). V was trimmed by 5 bases and J by 5 bases, leaving 15 bases between them. Germline CDR1 and CDR2: LNHNV and YYDKDF (reference sequence). The CDR3 covers 14 residues. In DNA form, the CDR3 reads TGTGCCACCAGCCCAATGGGGAGTTGGGAGACCCAGTACTTC. Amino acids: CATSPMGSWETQYF. The whole variable domain, remainder taken from reference TRBV15 and TRBJ2-5, is DAMVIQNPRYQVTQFGKPVTLSCSQTLNHNVMYWYQQKSSQAPKLLFHYYDKDFNNEADTPDNFQSRRPNTSFCFLDIRSPGLGDTAMYLCATSPMGSWETQYFGPGTRLLVL.

The genes are TRBV9 and TRBJ2-3, with 9 bases aligning to TRBD2. The CDR3 extends over 16 amino acids. Trimming cost V 0 bases and J 4 bases; bases outside gene matches: 6. CDR1 is SGDLS and CDR2 is YYNGEE in the germline V gene. The CDR3 here is CASSVEFSGGADTQYF. CDR3 coding DNA: TGTGCCAGCAGCGTAGAATTTAGCGGGGGCGCAGATACGCAGTATTTT.

J is TRBJ2-7 and V is TRBV27; possible D gene TRBD2, 6 bases. V was pared by 5 bases and J by 4 bases, with 15 bases between. The germline gives CDR1 MNHEY, CDR2 SMNVEV (reference sequence). This CDR3 comprises 14 residues. The DNA for the CDR3 is TGTGCCAGCAGTCCCCGGTTGGGGGGTTACGAGCAGTACTTC. This sequence encodes CASSPRLGGYEQYF.

V gene TRBV5-1 combines with J gene TRBJ1-2, with D possibly matching TRBD1 (6 bases). Germline CDR1 SGHRS, CDR2 YFSETQ. The CDR3 has 13 residues. Deletions cut 4 bases from V and 4 bases from J, with 11 bases between. The CDR3 reads CASSMDSSYGYTF. The CDR3 DNA is TGCGCCAGCAGCATGGACAGTTCCTATGGCTACACCTTC.

The chain is built from TRBV5-1 and TRBJ2-1, with a tentative D call TRBD2 (6 bases). Trimming took 2 bases from V and 0 from J, leaving 9 bases between them. In germline, CDR1 is SGHRS, CDR2 YFSETQ. CDR3 length equals 15 residues. CDR3 residues: CASSLAGRSYNEQFF. CDR3 DNA: TGCGCCAGCAGCTTAGCGGGTCGCTCCTACAATGAGCAGTTCTTC.

This clone came up a few times. The chain combines TRBV2 with TRBJ2-3; 7 nucleotides line up with TRBD2. Germline V gives CDR1 SNHLY, CDR2 FYNNEI. This CDR3 has 15 amino acids. The trim removed 4 bases at V and 3 bases at J, leaving 7 bases unmatched. In DNA, the CDR3 is TGTGCCAGCAGTGGACGGCGGGAGTGGACAGATACGCAGTATTTT. Protein product: CASSGRREWTDTQYF.

The chain has TRBV6-1 and TRBJ2-6, with 9 positions matching TRBD1. This CDR3 is built from 17 residues. The germline gives CDR1 MNHNS, CDR2 SASEGT. The J segment lost 0 bases and the V segment lost 3 bases, leaving 3 bases of the junction unmatched. The CDR3 reads CASSETGGHSGANVLTF. The CDR3 DNA sequence: TGTGCCAGCAGTGAGACAGGGGGACACTCTGGGGCCAACGTCCTGACTTTC.

J is TRBJ1-4 and V is TRBV27; weak D call: TRBD1 (5 bases). The CDR3 consists of 15 residues. Trimming stripped 7 bases from V and 3 bases from J, with 15 bases between. Germline CDR1 and CDR2: MNHEY and SMNVEV (reference sequence). Written as DNA, the CDR3 is TGTGCCAGCAAGCACCAGGGCTTAGCTAATGAAAAACTGTTTTTT. Amino acid sequence: CASKHQGLANEKLFF. Together with reference TRBV27 and TRBJ1-4, the CDR3 gives the full variable domain: EAQVTQNPRYLITVTGKKLTVTCSQNMNHEYMSWYRQDPGLGLRQIYYSMNVEVTDKGDVPEGYKVSRKEKRNFPLILESPSPNQTSLYFCASKHQGLANEKLFFGSGTQLSVL.

The J gene is TRBJ2-5, the V gene TRBV18, with D possibly TRBD1 on 6 matching bases. The CDR3 extends over 16 amino acids. Germline CDR1 is KGHSH and CDR2 is LQKENI. V lost 6 bases to trimming and J lost 2 bases, with 19 bases between them. DNA of the CDR3: TGTGCCAGCTCCAGCCGGGACAAGGGTAGTCAAGAGACCCAGTACTTC. Translation: CASSSRDKGSQETQYF.

The chain employs TRBV28 and TRBJ2-3, with D unclear. The CDR3 has 11 residues. Germline V gives CDR1 MDHEN, CDR2 SYDVKM. Trimming removed 8 bases from V and 5 bases from J, with 8 bases in between. The CDR3 sequence: CASSPLDTQYF. DNA of the CDR3: TGTGCCAGCTCCCCCTTAGATACGCAGTATTTT. Drawing the rest from reference TRBV28 and TRBJ2-3, the complete variable domain is DVKVTQSSRYLVKRTGEKVFLECVQDMDHENMFWYRQDPGLGLRLIYFSYDVKMKEKGDIPEGYSVSREKKERFSLILESASTNQTSMYLCASSPLDTQYFGPGTRLTVL.